This entry lists 31 T cell receptor beta chains sequenced from one sample in a study of control samples from healthy donors and cancer patients. Assay: immunoSEQ multiplex PCR; the TCRdb copy retains only in-frame clones and omits some. The sample lists about 120,000 clones; approximately 92% were seen once. The sample was PBMCs. The receptors derive from a woman aged 50 to 65 with colorectal cancer.

This chain connects TRBV30 to TRBJ2-2; TRBD1 is a possible D gene (6 bases). This CDR3 has 14 amino acids. Germline V gene sequence: CDR1 GTSNPN, CDR2 SVGIG (reference sequence). V lost 3 bases to trimming and J lost 0 bases, with 8 bases between them. CDR3 amino acids: CAWRGTTNTGELFF. The CDR3, as DNA: TGTGCCTGGAGAGGGACAACGAACACCGGGGAGCTGTTTTTT.

The chain recombines TRBV5-1 with TRBJ2-1; 15 bases agree with TRBD2. CDR1 is SGHRS and CDR2 is YFSETQ in the germline V gene. There are 19 residues in the CDR3. V was pared by 4 bases and J by 0 bases, with 8 bases of the junction left unmatched. DNA for the CDR3: TGCGCCAGCAGCCCGGGACTAGCGGGAGGAATTCCCTCCTACAATGAGCAGTTCTTC. Encoded protein: CASSPGLAGGIPSYNEQFF.

The rearrangement uses TRBV18 and TRBJ2-3; 8 bases align to TRBD1. V lost 0 bases and J lost 5; bases outside the gene matches: 4. The CDR3 loop spans 15 amino acids. The V gene's germline CDR1 is KGHSH and CDR2 LQKENI. The CDR3 here is CASSPPDRGGDTQYF. The CDR3 bases are TGTGCCAGCTCACCACCCGACAGGGGAGGAGATACGCAGTATTTT.

In this sample, this clone turned up once. Written as DNA, the CDR3 is TGTGCCAGCAGCTTGGAGGGGACAGGGTACTACGAGCAGTACTTC. It codes for CASSLEGTGYYEQYF. The chain is built from TRBV5-5 and TRBJ2-7; 9 nucleotides line up with TRBD1. Germline-derived CDR1 and CDR2 are SGHKS and YYEKEE (reference sequence). The CDR3 consists of 15 residues. The junction had 4 bases not matched to a gene; V was cut back by 0 bases and J by 3 bases.

V and J are TRBV11-1 and TRBJ2-4, with D hard to call. This CDR3 is 15 amino acids long. Germline V lookup: CDR1 SGHAT, CDR2 FQDESV (reference sequence). Trimming cost V 4 bases and J 2 bases, with 12 bases left between them. The CDR3 here is CASSSPSGSKNIQYF. As DNA, the CDR3 is TGTGCCAGCAGCTCCCCGTCCGGTTCCAAAAACATTCAGTACTTC.

In this sample, this clone turned up once. V gene TRBV19 combines with J gene TRBJ1-1, with D maybe TRBD1 (5 bases). Germline loops: CDR1 LNHDA, CDR2 SQIVND (reference sequence). This CDR3 is 15 amino acids long. Trimming took off 10 bases at V and 0 bases at J, with 18 bases between the two ends. CDR3 loop: CATVGGESMNTEAFF. CDR3 nucleotides: TGTGCCACAGTAGGAGGGGAGAGCATGAACACTGAAGCTTTCTTT.

The chain has TRBV2 and TRBJ1-4, with D possibly TRBD1 on 6 matching bases. V lost 6 bases and J 13 bases, leaving 15 bases between the germline ends. CDR1 and CDR2 from the germline V gene are SNHLY and FYNNEI. This CDR3 contains 12 residues. The CDR3 sequence: CASSDDPDRLFF. In nucleotides, the CDR3 is TGTGCCAGCAGCGACGATCCGGACAGACTGTTTTTT.

V gene TRBV28 combines with J gene TRBJ1-2; the D is unclear. Looked up from germline, CDR1 is MDHEN and CDR2 is SYDVKM. Trimming took off 5 bases at V and 0 bases at J, with 4 bases between the two ends. The length of the CDR3 is 12 residues. As DNA, the CDR3 is TGTGCCAGCAGTCAATCTAACTATGGCTACACCTTC. It encodes CASSQSNYGYTF.

The CDR3 reads CASSQIFYGTDTQYF. CDR3 bases: TGTGCCAGCAGCCAGATATTCTATGGCACAGATACGCAGTATTTT. The gene calls are TRBV5-6 and TRBJ2-3; the D is unclear. V was cut by 4 bases and J by 1 base, with 13 bases left in between. This CDR3 comprises 15 residues. The germline CDR1 and CDR2 sequences are SGHDT and YYEEEE. Variable domain in full (rest from reference TRBV5-6 and TRBJ2-3): DAGVTQSPTHLIKTRGQQVTLRCSPKSGHDTVSWYQQALGQGPQFIFQYYEEEERQRGNFPDRFSGHQFPNYSSELNVNALLLGDSALYLCASSQIFYGTDTQYFGPGTRLTVL.

This CDR3 is CASSPRDSLAHYNEQFF. As DNA, the CDR3 is TGTGCCAGCTCACCCCGGGACTCCCTAGCCCATTACAATGAGCAGTTCTTC. This chain connects TRBV18 to TRBJ2-1; perhaps TRBD2 as D (6 bases). Per germline, CDR1 KGHSH and CDR2 LQKENI. The CDR3 has 17 residues. V dropped 3 bases and J dropped 4 bases, with 19 bases sitting between them.

V is TRBV10-3 and J is TRBJ1-2; maybe TRBD1 (6 bases). Trimming removed 4 bases from V and 8 bases from J, with 17 bases in between. The CDR3 has 14 residues. The germline V gene has CDR1 ENHRY and CDR2 SYGVKD. The CDR3 is CAISGGGQTLGYTF. The CDR3 coding sequence is TGTGCCATCAGTGGGGGGGGCCAGACGCTCGGCTACACCTTC.

The count of this clone is one. V gene TRBV12-5 combines with J gene TRBJ2-1, with 11 bases fitting TRBD2. This CDR3 spans 16 amino acids. The trim removed 2 bases at V and 4 bases at J, leaving 4 bases unmatched. Germline lookup yields CDR1 LGHNT and CDR2 FRNRAP. Here the CDR3 reads CASGLNLAGGYNEQFF. Here the CDR3 DNA reads TGTGCTAGTGGTTTGAACCTAGCGGGGGGATACAATGAGCAGTTCTTC.

This clone came up a few times. CDR3 loop: CASRPWGTEAFF. The CDR3 bases are TGTGCCAGCCGGCCTTGGGGTACTGAAGCTTTCTTT. V and J are TRBV12-3 or TRBV12-4 and TRBJ1-1; D unresolved. CDR3 length equals 12 residues. V lost 8 bases, J lost 5 bases, and 12 bases lay in between.

Note on this clone: Sequence at one end of the junction differs from germline and may be a read error. This sequence joins TRBV19 and TRBJ2-2; TRBD2 might be the D (5 bases). Germline CDR1 and CDR2: LNHDA and SQIVND (reference sequence). This CDR3 region has 16 residues. As DNA, the CDR3 is TGTGCCAGTAGTATAGTCGCTAGCCGGAACGCCGGGGAGCTGTTTTTT. Translating it yields CASSIVASRNAGELFF.

The V and J genes are TRBV2 and TRBJ1-5; unclear D gene. Looked up from germline, CDR1 is SNHLY and CDR2 is FYNNEI. The length of the CDR3 is 14 residues. V was pared by 6 bases and J by 1 base, with 10 bases between. The CDR3 DNA reads as TGTGCCAGCAGCACTCTTAGGAGCAATCAGCCCCAGCATTTT. This translates into CASSTLRSNQPQHF.

Note on this clone: Other DNA sequences in the same sample also yield this CDR3. This rearrangement joins TRBV7-3 to TRBJ2-1; 7 bases are a match to TRBD2. CDR1 and CDR2 from the germline V gene are SGHTA and FQGTGA. This CDR3 spans 15 amino acids. V was pared by 2 bases and J by 9 bases, with 10 bases of the junction left unmatched. CDR3 amino acids: CASSLRLAGTIEQFF. In nucleotides, the CDR3 is TGTGCCAGCAGCTTACGACTAGCCGGTACTATTGAGCAGTTCTTC.

This chain links TRBV5-1 with TRBJ1-5; D remains ambiguous. This CDR3 has 14 amino acids. Germline V lookup: CDR1 SGHRS, CDR2 YFSETQ. V was clipped by 0 bases and J by 5 bases, with 9 bases between them. CDR3 sequence: CASSLADGDQPQHF. Written as DNA, the CDR3 is TGCGCCAGCAGCTTGGCCGACGGGGATCAGCCCCAGCATTTT.

V usage is TRBV5-6 and J usage is TRBJ2-3; D is possibly TRBD2 (5 bases). This CDR3 has 16 amino acids. Germline values: CDR1 SGHDT, CDR2 YYEEEE. Trimming stripped 4 bases from V and 0 bases from J, with 15 bases between. CDR3 nucleotides: TGTGCCAGCAGCGCTCCTATTCTAGCTAGCACAGATACGCAGTATTTT. As protein: CASSAPILASTDTQYF. The whole variable domain, remainder taken from reference TRBV5-6 and TRBJ2-3, is DAGVTQSPTHLIKTRGQQVTLRCSPKSGHDTVSWYQQALGQGPQFIFQYYEEEERQRGNFPDRFSGHQFPNYSSELNVNALLLGDSALYLCASSAPILASTDTQYFGPGTRLTVL.

The chain carries TRBV7-6 and TRBJ2-1, with TRBD1 matching over 9 bases. Germline-derived CDR1 and CDR2 are SGHVS and FNYEAQ. V lost 3 bases and J lost 8; bases outside the gene matches: 11. The CDR3 contains 16 residues. CDR3 region: CASSFSSGQGTDEQFF. The CDR3 DNA reads TGTGCCAGCAGCTTTTCATCGGGACAGGGAACCGATGAGCAGTTCTTC.

This clone was seen a handful of times. The genes are TRBV7-7 and TRBJ2-2; TRBD1 agrees at 8 bases. The CDR3 extends over 15 amino acids. The trim removed 5 bases at V and 2 bases at J, leaving 4 bases unmatched. Germline loops: CDR1 SSHAT, CDR2 FNYEAQ (reference sequence). CDR3 region: CASSKGTGNTGELFF. The CDR3 region has the DNA TGTGCCAGCAGCAAGGGGACAGGAAACACCGGGGAGCTGTTTTTT.

The chain links TRBV6-5 to TRBJ1-1; D is ambiguous. The CDR3 contains 15 residues. V lost 0 bases and J 0 bases, leaving 8 bases between the germline ends. Germline CDR1 MNHEY, CDR2 SVGAGI. CDR3: CASSYSIPLNTEAFF. The CDR3 DNA reads TGTGCCAGCAGTTACTCGATTCCTTTGAACACTGAAGCTTTCTTT.

The gene calls are TRBV7-9 and TRBJ1-5; D uncertain. Germline V gives CDR1 SEHNR, CDR2 FQNEAQ (reference sequence). V lost 4 bases and J lost 3, with 4 bases in between. The CDR3 runs to 12 residues. CDR3 sequence (DNA): TGTGCCAGCAGCTCGTACAATCAGCCCCAGCATTTT. This encodes CASSSYNQPQHF.

This sequence joins TRBV28 and TRBJ1-5, with TRBD1 matching 11 bases. The CDR3 length is 15 residues. Unmatched junction bases numbered 9, after V lost 7 bases and J lost 7 bases. CDR1 is MDHEN and CDR2 is SYDVKM in the germline V gene. CDR3: CASTPDRGQQQPQHF. Written as DNA, the CDR3 is TGTGCCAGCACCCCGGACAGGGGGCAGCAACAGCCCCAGCATTTT.

This clone was observed a handful of times. The chain employs TRBV3-1 (or the pseudogene TRBV3-2) and TRBJ1-4; 9 bases are a match to TRBD1. CDR1 LGHDT and CDR2 YNNKEL come from the germline V gene (reference sequence). V was pared by 4 bases and J by 10 bases, with 10 bases of the junction left unmatched. The CDR3 is 15 amino acids. CDR3 region: CASSPLGQGSGKLFF. CDR3 nucleotides: TGTGCCAGCAGCCCCCTCGGACAGGGGTCCGGAAAACTGTTTTTT.

The V gene is TRBV5-1, the J gene TRBJ1-1; possible D gene TRBD1, 6 bases. This CDR3 contains 13 residues. Germline CDR1 and CDR2: SGHRS and YFSETQ. Trimming left V 6 bases short and J 1 base short, with 10 bases between. CDR3 loop: CASTGQPNTEAFF. CDR3 DNA sequence: TGCGCCAGCACTGGACAGCCGAACACTGAAGCTTTCTTT. The full variable domain, in which reference TRBV5-1 and TRBJ1-1 provide the parts outside the CDR3, is KAGVTQTPRYLIKTRGQQVTLSCSPISGHRSVSWYQQTPGQGLQFLFEYFSETQRNKGNFPGRFSGRQFSNSRSEMNVSTLELGDSALYLCASTGQPNTEAFFGQGTRLTVV.

The chain links TRBV3-1 (or the pseudogene TRBV3-2) to TRBJ2-7; 7 bases align to TRBD2. CDR3 length: 15 amino acids. J gave up 0 bases and V 4 bases, and 6 bases lay outside the gene matches. Germline loops: CDR1 LGHDT, CDR2 YNNKEL (reference sequence). CDR3 loop: CASSLLSGPSYEQYF. CDR3 in DNA: TGTGCCAGCAGCCTCCTTAGCGGGCCCTCCTACGAGCAGTACTTC.

The gene calls are TRBV29-1 and TRBJ1-1, with D uncertain. V was shortened by 7 bases and J by 3 bases, with 12 bases between the two germline ends. This CDR3 comprises 12 residues. The germline V gene has CDR1 SQVTM and CDR2 ANQGSEA. For the CDR3, the DNA is TGCAGCGCGACCCCCGGGGACACTGAAGCTTTCTTT. This sequence encodes CSATPGDTEAFF.

The chain combines TRBV6-2 or TRBV6-3 with TRBJ2-1, with 15 bases aligning to TRBD2. The V gene's germline CDR1 is MNHEY and CDR2 SVGEGT. With 4 bases clipped from V and 4 bases from J, the junction kept 8 bases outside the gene matches. The CDR3 totals 18 residues. The CDR3 DNA reads as TGTGCCAGCAGTTCCGTATACGGGACTAGCGGGAGGTACAATGAGCAGTTCTTC. It encodes CASSSVYGTSGRYNEQFF.

CDR3 in amino acids: CASSLRQGARTEAFF. CDR3 sequence (DNA): TGCGCCAGCAGCTTGCGTCAGGGGGCGCGGACTGAAGCTTTCTTT. This chain links TRBV5-1 with TRBJ1-1; TRBD1 agrees at 8 bases. The CDR3 totals 15 residues. V gave up 1 base and J gave up 5 bases; unmatched junction bases: 7. The germline CDR1 and CDR2 sequences are SGHRS and YFSETQ.

V gene TRBV7-2 combines with J gene TRBJ2-7, with 8 bases matching TRBD1. The V gene's germline CDR1 is SGHTA and CDR2 FQGNSA. The CDR3 length is 17 residues. The J segment lost 3 bases and the V segment lost 5 bases, leaving 15 bases of the junction unmatched. CDR3 nucleotide sequence: TGTGCCAGCAGCGGGACAGGAGAAACTCTGTTGGGCTACGAGCAGTACTTC. Its translation: CASSGTGETLLGYEQYF.

The V call is TRBV2, the J call TRBJ1-1; TRBD1 might be the D (6 bases). There are 15 residues in the CDR3. V lost 2 bases and J lost 2, with 12 bases in between. Germline loops: CDR1 SNHLY, CDR2 FYNNEI. CDR3 sequence: CASSEWGGGNTEAFF. For the CDR3, the DNA is TGTGCCAGCAGTGAATGGGGGGGCGGCAACACTGAAGCTTTCTTT.